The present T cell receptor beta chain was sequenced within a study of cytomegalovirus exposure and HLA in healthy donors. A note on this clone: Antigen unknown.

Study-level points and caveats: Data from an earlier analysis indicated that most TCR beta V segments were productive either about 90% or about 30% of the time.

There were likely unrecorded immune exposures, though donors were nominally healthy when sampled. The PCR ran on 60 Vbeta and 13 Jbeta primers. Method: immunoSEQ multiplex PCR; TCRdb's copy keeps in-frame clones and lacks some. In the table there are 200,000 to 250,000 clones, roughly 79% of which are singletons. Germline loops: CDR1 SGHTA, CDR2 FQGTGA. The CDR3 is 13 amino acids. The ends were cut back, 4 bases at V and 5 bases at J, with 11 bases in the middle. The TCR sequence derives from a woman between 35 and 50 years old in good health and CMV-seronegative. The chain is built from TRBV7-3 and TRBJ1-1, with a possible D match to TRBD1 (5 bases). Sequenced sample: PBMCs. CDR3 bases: TGTGCCAGCAGCTACGGGGGGGTGACTGAAGCTTTCTTT. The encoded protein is CASSYGGVTEAFF.